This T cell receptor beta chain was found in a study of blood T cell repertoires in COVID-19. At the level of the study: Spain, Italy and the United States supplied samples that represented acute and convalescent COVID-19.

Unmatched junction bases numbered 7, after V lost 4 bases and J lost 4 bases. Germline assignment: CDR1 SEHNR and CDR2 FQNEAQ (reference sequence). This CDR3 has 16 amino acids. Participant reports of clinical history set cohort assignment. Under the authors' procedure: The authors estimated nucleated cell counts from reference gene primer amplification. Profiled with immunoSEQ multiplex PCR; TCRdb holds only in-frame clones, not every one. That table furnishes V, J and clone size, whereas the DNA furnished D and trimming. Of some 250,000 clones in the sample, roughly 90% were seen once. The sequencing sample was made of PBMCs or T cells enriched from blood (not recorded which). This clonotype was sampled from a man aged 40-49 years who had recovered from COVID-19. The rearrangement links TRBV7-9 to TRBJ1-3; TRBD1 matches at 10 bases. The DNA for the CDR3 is TGTGCCAGCAGCTGGGGACAGGGGAGATCAGGAAACACCATATATTTT. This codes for CASSWGQGRSGNTIYF. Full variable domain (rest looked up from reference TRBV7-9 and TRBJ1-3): DTGVSQNPRHKITKRGQNVTFRCDPISEHNRLYWYRQTLGQGPEFLTYFQNEAQLEKSRLLSDRFSAERPKGSFSTLEIQRTEQGDSAMYLCASSWGQGRSGNTIYFGEGSWLTVV.